This T cell receptor beta chain comes out of a study of blood T cell repertoires in COVID-19. Study as a whole: Sites in the United States, Italy and Spain provided acute and convalescent COVID-19 samples. Sources were T cells, B-cell-depleted T cells, or PBMCs; the material itself was cDNA or gDNA.

CDR1 and CDR2 from the germline V gene are SNHLY and FYNNEI. This CDR3 contains 16 residues. J lost 2 bases, V lost 11 bases, and 15 bases had no gene match. Study processing details: Reference gene primer amplification yielded estimated nucleated cell counts. TCRdb keeps only in-frame clones here, not all; method: immunoSEQ multiplex PCR. D and trimming were read from the DNA, whereas the V and J calls and clone size are those reported in that table. The sample has about 160,000 clones; around 85% are singletons. The TCR originated in a human donor with acute or convalescent COVID-19. The donor label of this sample is uncertain. Sequenced material: peripheral blood. The chain couples TRBV2 to TRBJ2-3, with 8 bases aligning to TRBD2. CDR3 protein: CAFPPGVAGSTDTQYF. In DNA, the CDR3 is TGTGCCTTCCCACCTGGGGTAGCGGGGTCCACAGATACGCAGTATTTT.